This paragraph reports one TCR beta chain. These data come from a study of cytomegalovirus exposure and HLA in healthy donors. This CDR3 is 20 amino acids long. Germline-derived CDR1 and CDR2 are SGDLS and YYNGEE. V shed 3 bases and J 0 bases; nucleotides not matched to a gene: 15. With 60 Vbeta and 13 Jbeta primers, the PCR was carried out. Profiling relied on immunoSEQ multiplex PCR, and the TCRdb table lists in-frame clones only, not all of them. The table shows about 120,000 clones, with roughly four fifths occurring only once. The chain carries TRBV9 and TRBJ2-3, with TRBD1 matching 11 bases. What was sequenced was PBMCs. This clonotype originated in a young woman in good health and CMV-seronegative. The CDR3: CASSARTGGSPEPSTDTQYF. As DNA, the CDR3 is TGTGCCAGCAGCGCCAGGACAGGGGGCTCCCCGGAGCCTAGCACAGATACGCAGTATTTT.